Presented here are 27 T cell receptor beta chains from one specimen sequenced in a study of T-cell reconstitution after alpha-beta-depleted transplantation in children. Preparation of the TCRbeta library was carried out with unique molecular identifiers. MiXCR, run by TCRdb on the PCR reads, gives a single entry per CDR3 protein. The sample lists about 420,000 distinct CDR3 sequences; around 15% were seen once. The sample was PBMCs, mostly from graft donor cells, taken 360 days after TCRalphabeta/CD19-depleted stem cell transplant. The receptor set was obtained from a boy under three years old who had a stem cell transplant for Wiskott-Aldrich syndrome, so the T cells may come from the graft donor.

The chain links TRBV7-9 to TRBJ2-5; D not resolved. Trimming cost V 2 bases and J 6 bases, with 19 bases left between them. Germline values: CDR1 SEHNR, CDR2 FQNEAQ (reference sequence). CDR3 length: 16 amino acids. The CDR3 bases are TGTGCCAGCAGCTTATCCCTGTCCGGAAGCTCAAAGACCCAGTACTTC. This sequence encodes CASSLSLSGSSKTQYF.

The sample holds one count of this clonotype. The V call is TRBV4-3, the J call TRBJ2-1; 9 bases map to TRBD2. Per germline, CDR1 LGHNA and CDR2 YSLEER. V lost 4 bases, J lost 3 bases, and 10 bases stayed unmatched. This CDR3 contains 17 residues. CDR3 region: CASSRQAWTSVYNEQFF. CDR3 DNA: TGCGCCAGCAGCCGTCAAGCGTGGACTAGCGTCTACAATGAGCAGTTCTTC.

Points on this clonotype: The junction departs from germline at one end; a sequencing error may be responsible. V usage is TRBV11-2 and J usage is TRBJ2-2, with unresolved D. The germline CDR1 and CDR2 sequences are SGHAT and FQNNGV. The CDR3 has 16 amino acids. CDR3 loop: CASCFTGPPNTGELFF. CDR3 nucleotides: TGTGCCAGCTGCTTCACCGGGCCCCCGAACACCGGGGAGCTGTTTTTT.

CDR3 DNA: TGCAGCGTTGAGGGAGACTACAATGAGCAGTTCTTC. Its translation is CSVEGDYNEQFF. This chain joins TRBV29-1 and TRBJ2-1; possible D gene TRBD2, 5 bases. CDR1 SQVTM and CDR2 ANQGSEA come from the germline V gene. Trimming cost V 3 bases and J 3 bases, with 6 bases left between them. The CDR3 has 12 amino acids.

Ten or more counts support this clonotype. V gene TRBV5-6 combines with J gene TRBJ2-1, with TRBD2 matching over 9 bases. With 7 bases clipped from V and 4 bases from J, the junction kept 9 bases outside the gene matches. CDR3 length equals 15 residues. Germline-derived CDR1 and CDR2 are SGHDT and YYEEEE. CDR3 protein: CASFGAGGLYNEQFF. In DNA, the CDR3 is TGTGCCAGCTTCGGGGCGGGAGGGTTATACAATGAGCAGTTCTTC.

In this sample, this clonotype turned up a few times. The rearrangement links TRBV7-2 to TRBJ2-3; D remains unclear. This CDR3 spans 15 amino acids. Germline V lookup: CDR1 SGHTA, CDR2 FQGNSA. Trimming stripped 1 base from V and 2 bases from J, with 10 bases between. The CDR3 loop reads CASSLEQKYTDTQYF. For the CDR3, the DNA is TGTGCCAGCAGCTTAGAACAGAAATACACAGATACGCAGTATTTT.

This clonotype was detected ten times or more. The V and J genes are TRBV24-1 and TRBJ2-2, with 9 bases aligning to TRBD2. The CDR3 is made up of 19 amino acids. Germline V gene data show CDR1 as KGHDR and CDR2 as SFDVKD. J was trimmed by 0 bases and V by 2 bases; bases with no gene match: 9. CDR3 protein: CATSDSSSGNPANTGELFF. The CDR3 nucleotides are TGTGCCACCAGTGATTCGTCTAGCGGGAACCCCGCGAACACCGGGGAGCTGTTTTTT.

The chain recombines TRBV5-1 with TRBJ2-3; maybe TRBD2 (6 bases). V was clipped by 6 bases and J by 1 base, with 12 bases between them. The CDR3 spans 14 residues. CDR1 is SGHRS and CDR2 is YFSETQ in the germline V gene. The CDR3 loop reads CASKTPGGTDTQYF. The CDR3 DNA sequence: TGCGCCAGCAAGACTCCGGGAGGCACAGATACGCAGTATTTT.

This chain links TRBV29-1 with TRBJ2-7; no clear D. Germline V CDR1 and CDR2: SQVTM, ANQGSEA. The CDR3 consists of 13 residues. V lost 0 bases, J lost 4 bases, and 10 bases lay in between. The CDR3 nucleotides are TGCAGCGTTGAAGAAGGCCCCCCTTACGAGCAGTACTTC. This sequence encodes CSVEEGPPYEQYF.

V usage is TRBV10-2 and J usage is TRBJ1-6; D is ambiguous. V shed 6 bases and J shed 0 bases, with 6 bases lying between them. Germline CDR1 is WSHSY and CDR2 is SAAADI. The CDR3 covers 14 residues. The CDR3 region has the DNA TGCGCCAGCAGGGGTAGCTCCTATAATTCACCCCTCCACTTT. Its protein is CASRGSSYNSPLHF.

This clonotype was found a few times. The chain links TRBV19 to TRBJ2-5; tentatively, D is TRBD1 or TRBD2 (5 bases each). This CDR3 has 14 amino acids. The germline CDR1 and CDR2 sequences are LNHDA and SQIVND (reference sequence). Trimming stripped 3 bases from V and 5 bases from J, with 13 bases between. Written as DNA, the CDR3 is TGTGCCAGTAGTATTGGGGGTAATAGGGAGACCCAGTACTTC. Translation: CASSIGGNRETQYF.

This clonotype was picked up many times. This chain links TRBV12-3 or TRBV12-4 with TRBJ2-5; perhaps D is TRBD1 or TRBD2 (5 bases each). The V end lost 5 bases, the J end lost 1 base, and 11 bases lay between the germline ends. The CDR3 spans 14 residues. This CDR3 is CASSLSGTQETQYF. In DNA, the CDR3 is TGTGCCAGCAGTCTCTCCGGGACCCAAGAGACCCAGTACTTC.

CDR3 coding DNA: TGTGCCAGCAGCTCGACTAGCGGGAGGAGAGATACGCAGTATTTT. This translates into CASSSTSGRRDTQYF. The genes are TRBV7-9 and TRBJ2-3; TRBD2 matches at 13 bases. CDR1 and CDR2 (germline): SEHNR, FQNEAQ (reference sequence). CDR3 length: 15 amino acids. V dropped 4 bases and J dropped 5; count of bases not matched to a gene: 3.

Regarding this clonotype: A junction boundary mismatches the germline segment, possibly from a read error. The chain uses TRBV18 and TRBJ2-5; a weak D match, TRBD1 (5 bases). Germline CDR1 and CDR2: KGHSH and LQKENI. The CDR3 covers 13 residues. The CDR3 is CASLPRGQETQYF. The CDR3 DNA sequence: TGTGCCAGCTTACCAAGGGGACAAGAGACCCAGTACTTC.

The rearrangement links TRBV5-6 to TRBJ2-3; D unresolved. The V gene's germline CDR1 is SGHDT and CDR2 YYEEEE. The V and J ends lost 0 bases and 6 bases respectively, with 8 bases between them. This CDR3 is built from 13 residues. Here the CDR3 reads CASSLGAVDTQYF. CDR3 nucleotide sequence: TGTGCCAGCAGCTTGGGGGCAGTTGATACGCAGTATTTT.

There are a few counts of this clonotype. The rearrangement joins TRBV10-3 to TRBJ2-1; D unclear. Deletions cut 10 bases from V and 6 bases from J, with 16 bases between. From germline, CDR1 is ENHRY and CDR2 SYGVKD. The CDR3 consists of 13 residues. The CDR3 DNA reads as TGTGCCACCTTGACATCCCTGGGCAATGAGCAGTTCTTC. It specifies CATLTSLGNEQFF.

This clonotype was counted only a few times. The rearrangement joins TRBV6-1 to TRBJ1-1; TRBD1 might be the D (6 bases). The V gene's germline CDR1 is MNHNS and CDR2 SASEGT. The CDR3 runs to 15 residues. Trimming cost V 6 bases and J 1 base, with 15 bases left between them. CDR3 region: CASSSRDIRNTEAFF. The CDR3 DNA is TGTGCCAGCAGCTCCCGGGACATTCGGAACACTGAAGCTTTCTTT.

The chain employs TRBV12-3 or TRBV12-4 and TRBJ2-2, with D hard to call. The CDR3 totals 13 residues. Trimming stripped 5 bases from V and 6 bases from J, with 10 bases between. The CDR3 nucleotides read TGTGCCAGCAGTCCTATTGGGCCCGGGGAGCTGTTTTTT. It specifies CASSPIGPGELFF.

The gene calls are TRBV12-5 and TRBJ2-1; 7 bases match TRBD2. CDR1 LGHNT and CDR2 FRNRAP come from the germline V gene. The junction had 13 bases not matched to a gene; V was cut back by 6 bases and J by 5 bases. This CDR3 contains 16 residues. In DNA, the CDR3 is TGTGCTAGTGGACGACTCGGGGAGGGTCCGAACAATGAGCAGTTCTTC. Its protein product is CASGRLGEGPNNEQFF.

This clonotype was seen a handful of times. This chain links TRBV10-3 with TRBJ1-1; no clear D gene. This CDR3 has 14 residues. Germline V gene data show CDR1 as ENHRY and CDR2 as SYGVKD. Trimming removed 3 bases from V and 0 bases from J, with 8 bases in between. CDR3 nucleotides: TGTGCCATCAGTGAAGAACTGATGAACACTGAAGCTTTCTTT. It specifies CAISEELMNTEAFF.

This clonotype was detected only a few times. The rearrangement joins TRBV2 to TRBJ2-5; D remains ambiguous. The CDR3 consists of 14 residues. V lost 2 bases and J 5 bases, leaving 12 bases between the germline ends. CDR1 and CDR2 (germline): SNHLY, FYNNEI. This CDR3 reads CASSEMATLETQYF. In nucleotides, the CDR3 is TGTGCCAGCAGTGAAATGGCGACGCTGGAGACCCAGTACTTC.

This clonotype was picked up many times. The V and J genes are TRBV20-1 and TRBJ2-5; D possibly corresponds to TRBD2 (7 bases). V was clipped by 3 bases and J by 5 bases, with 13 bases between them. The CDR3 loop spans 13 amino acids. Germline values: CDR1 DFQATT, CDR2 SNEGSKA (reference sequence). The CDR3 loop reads CSASLRGGETQYF. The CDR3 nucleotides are TGCAGTGCTAGTCTCAGGGGAGGGGAGACCCAGTACTTC.

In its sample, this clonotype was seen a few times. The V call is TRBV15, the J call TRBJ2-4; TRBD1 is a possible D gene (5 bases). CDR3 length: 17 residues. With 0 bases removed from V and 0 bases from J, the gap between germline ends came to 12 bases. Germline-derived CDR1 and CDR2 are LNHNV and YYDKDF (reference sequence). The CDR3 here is CATSRDVTALAKNIQYF. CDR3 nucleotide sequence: TGTGCCACCAGCAGAGATGTGACAGCCCTAGCCAAAAACATTCAGTACTTC.

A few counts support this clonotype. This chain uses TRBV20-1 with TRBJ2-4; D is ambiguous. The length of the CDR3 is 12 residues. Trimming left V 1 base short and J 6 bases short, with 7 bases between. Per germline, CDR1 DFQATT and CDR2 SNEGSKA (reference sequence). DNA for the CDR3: TGCAGTGCTAGAGCCCCGGGAAACATTCAGTACTTC. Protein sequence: CSARAPGNIQYF.

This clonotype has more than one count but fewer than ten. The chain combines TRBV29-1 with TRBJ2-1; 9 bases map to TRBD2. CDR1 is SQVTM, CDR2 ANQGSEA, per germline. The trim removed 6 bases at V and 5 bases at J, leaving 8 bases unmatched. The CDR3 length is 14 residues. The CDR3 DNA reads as TGCAGCGTGGCTAGGACTAGCGTCGACAATGAGCAGTTCTTC. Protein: CSVARTSVDNEQFF.

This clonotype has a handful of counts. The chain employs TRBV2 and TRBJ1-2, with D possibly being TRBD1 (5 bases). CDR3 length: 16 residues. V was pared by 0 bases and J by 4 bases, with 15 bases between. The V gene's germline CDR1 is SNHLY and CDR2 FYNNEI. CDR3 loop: CASSEALGGGFYGYTF. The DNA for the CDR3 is TGTGCCAGCAGTGAAGCGCTGGGTGGGGGATTCTATGGCTACACCTTC.

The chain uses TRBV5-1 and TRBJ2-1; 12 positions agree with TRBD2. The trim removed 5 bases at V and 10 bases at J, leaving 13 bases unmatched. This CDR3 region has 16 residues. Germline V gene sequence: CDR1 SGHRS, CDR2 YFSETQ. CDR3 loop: CASSRWVGLAGSEQFF. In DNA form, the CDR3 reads TGCGCCAGCAGTAGATGGGTCGGACTAGCGGGAAGCGAGCAGTTCTTC.